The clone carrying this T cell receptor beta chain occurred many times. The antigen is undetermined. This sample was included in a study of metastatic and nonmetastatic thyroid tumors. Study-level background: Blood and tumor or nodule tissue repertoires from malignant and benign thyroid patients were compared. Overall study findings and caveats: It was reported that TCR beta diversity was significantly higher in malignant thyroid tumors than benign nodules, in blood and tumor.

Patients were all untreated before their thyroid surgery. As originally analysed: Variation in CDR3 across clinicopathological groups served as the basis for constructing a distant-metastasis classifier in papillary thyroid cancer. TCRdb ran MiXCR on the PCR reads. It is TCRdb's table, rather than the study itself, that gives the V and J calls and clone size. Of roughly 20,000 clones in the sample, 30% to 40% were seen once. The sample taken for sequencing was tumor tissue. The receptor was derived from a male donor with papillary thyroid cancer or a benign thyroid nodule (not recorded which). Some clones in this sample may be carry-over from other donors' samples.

CDR3 protein: CASSLGGTSVYEQFF. CDR3 nucleotides: TGCGCCAGCAGCTTGGGGGGGACTAGCGTCTATGAGCAGTTCTTC. This chain joins TRBV5-1 and TRBJ2-1; 10 bases match TRBD2. This CDR3 has 15 residues. Germline V gives CDR1 SGHRS, CDR2 YFSETQ. The ends lost 0 bases at V and 8 bases at J; junction bases unmatched: 5.